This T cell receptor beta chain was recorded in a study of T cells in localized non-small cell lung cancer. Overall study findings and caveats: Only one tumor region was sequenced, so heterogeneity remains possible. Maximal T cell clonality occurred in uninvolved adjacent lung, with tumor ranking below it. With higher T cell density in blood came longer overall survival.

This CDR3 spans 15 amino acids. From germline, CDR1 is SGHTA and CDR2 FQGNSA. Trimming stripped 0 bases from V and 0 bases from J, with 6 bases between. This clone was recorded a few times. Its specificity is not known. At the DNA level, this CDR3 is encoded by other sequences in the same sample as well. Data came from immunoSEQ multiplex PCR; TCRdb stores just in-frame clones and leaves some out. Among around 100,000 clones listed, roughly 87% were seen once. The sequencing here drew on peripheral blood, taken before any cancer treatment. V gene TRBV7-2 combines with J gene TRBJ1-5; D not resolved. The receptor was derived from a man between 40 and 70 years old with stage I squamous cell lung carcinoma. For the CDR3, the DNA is TGTGCCAGCAGCTTAGCCGGGAATAGCAATCAGCCCCAGCATTTT. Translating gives CASSLAGNSNQPQHF.